This TCR beta chain was captured in a study of T cell responses to AZD1222 COVID-19 vaccine. General observations from the study: There were mostly white British donors and more females than males, and clonal diversity was possibly underestimated. Spike-specific TCR breadth and depth went up after people got two AZD1222 doses. Unmutated variant regions are reportedly targeted by nearly half of spike-specific TCRs.

The V gene's germline CDR1 is SGHNT and CDR2 YYREEE (reference sequence). The CDR3 loop spans 13 amino acids. The germline V and J ends were trimmed by 0 bases and 5 bases, with 6 bases remaining between them. Clones were sequenced by immunoSEQ multiplex PCR, and TCRdb holds only the in-frame ones, with some missing. In the table there are 60,000 or so clones, around 80% of which are singletons. This clone was seen just once. As yet, its antigen is unknown. The V gene is TRBV5-4, the J gene TRBJ2-1; D not resolved. The starting material was peripheral blood, obtained on day 0 of AZD1222 vaccination. This clonotype was obtained from an adult in good health. Written as DNA, the CDR3 is TGTGCCAGCAGCTTGGAAGTCCACAATGAGCAGTTCTTC. This codes for CASSLEVHNEQFF.